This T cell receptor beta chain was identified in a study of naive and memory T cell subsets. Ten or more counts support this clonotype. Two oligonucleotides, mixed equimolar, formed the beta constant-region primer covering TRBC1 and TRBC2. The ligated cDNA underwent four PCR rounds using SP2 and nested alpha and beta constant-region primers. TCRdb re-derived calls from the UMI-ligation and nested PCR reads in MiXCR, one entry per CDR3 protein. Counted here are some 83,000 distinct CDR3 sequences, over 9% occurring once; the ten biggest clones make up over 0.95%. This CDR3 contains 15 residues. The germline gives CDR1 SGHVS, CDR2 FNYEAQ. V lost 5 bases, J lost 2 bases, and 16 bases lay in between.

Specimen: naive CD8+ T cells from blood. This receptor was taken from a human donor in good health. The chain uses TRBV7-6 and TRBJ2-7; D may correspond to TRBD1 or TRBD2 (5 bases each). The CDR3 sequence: CASSPRDGMTYEQYF. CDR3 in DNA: TGTGCCAGCAGCCCCCGGGACGGGATGACCTACGAGCAGTACTTC.